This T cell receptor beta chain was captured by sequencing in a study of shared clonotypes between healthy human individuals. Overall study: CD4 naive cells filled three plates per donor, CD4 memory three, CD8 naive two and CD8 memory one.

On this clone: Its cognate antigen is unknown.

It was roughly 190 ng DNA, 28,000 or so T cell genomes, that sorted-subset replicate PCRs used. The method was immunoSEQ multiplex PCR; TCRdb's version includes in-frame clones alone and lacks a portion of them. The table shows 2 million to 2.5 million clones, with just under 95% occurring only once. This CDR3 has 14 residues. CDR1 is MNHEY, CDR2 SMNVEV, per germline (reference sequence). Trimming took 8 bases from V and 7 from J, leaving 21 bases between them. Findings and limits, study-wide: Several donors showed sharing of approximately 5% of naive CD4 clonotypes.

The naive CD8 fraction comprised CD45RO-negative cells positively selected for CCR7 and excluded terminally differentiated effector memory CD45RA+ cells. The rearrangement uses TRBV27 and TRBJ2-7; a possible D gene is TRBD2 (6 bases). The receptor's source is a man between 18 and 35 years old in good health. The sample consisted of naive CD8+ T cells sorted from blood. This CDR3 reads CASAPAGPAGEQYF. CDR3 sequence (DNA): TGTGCCAGCGCCCCAGCGGGTCCGGCCGGGGAGCAGTACTTC.